Listed below are T cell receptor beta chains from one sample, sequenced in a study of regulatory T cells in long-lasting Graves disease. TCRdb called the multiplex PCR reads again in MiXCR, with one record for every CDR3 protein. Here the sample spans about 610,000 distinct CDR3 sequences, about 16% being singletons. The same specimen was also included in a second study, on T cells in Graves' hyperthyroidism and ophthalmopathy.

Specimen: peripheral blood mononuclear cells (PBMCs), collected at new diagnosis, from a patient treated with antithyroid drugs. All receptors derive from a man younger than 30 with Graves disease. CDR3s include the opening cysteine and the closing phenylalanine or tryptophan. A D gene is named only where the DNA matches it firmly. Only some rows state a clone size, as once, few, many or a class for expanded clones.

d_call	j_call	v_call	clone_size	cdr3_nt	cdr3_aa
NA	TRBJ1-1	TRBV20-1	many	TGCAGTGCTAGATACGACACTGAAGCTTTCTTT	CSARYDTEAFF
TRBD1	TRBJ1-5	TRBV4-1	NA	TGCGCCAGCAGCCAAGAATCGCCCCAGACAGGGGTTGGGCAGCCCCAGCATTTT	CASSQESPQTGVGQPQHF
TRBD1	TRBJ1-5	TRBV19	NA	TGTGCCAGTAGGTGGGACAGGGTATCTAATCAGCCCCAGCATTTT	CASRWDRVSNQPQHF
NA	TRBJ1-5	TRBV24-1	few	TGTGCCACCAGGGGCCAAGGGGCTTTAAGAAGCAATCAGCCCCAGCATTTT	CATRGQGALRSNQPQHF
NA	TRBJ1-2	TRBV13	NA	TGTGCCAGCAGCTTAAACCCCGACTCATCCGGGGGTGGCTACACCTTC	CASSLNPDSSGGGYTF
TRBD2	TRBJ2-1	TRBV11-2	many	TGTGCCAGCAGGGCTATCGGGGGAGGGCCCCATAAGGAGCAGTTCTTC	CASRAIGGGPHKEQFF
NA	TRBJ2-7	TRBV4-1	few	TGCGCCAGCAGCCAAGCAGGGGCCTACTCCTACGAGCAGTACTTC	CASSQAGAYSYEQYF
NA	TRBJ1-5	TRBV20-1	few	TGCAGTGCTAGAGTGAGGGACCGGGATCAGCCCCAGCATTTT	CSARVRDRDQPQHF
NA	TRBJ2-5	TRBV5-1	many	TGCGCCAGCAGCCCGGACGAGACCCAGTACTTC	CASSPDETQYF
NA	TRBJ2-1	TRBV9	NA	TGTGCCAGCAGCCCTCATCCGGGGCGCGAGCAGTTCTTC	CASSPHPGREQFF
TRBD1	TRBJ1-5	TRBV27	once	TGTGCCAGCAGTTACGAAAGGACAGGGGGCCCACAGCCCCAGCATTTT	CASSYERTGGPQPQHF
NA	TRBJ2-5	TRBV20-1	NA	TGCAGTGCACTAGGATGGCAGGAAGAGACCCAGTACTTC	CSALGWQEETQYF
TRBD2	TRBJ2-7	TRBV5-1	NA	TGCGCCAGCAAGCGGACTAGCGGGAATTACGAGCAGTACTTC	CASKRTSGNYEQYF
TRBD2	TRBJ2-1	TRBV7-3	few	TGTGCCAGCAGCTTGGCTAGCGGGAGCGATGAGCAGTTCTTC	CASSLASGSDEQFF
TRBD2	TRBJ2-5	TRBV10-3	many	TGTGCCATCCAACCAGCGGGAGGGCTTAATGGGGAGACCCAGTACTTC	CAIQPAGGLNGETQYF
TRBD1	TRBJ1-2	TRBV6-1	many	TGTGCCAGCAGAACATCAGGGGGATCCATCTGGGGCCGGGGCTACACCTTC	CASRTSGGSIWGRGYTF
NA	TRBJ1-2	TRBV29-1	few	TGCAGCGTTGTAACCACAGAAACCTATGGCTACACCTTC	CSVVTTETYGYTF
NA	TRBJ2-3	TRBV20-1	many	TGCAGTGCTAGTCTTCCCCTAACAGATACGCAGTATTTT	CSASLPLTDTQYF
NA	TRBJ1-2	TRBV20-1	few	TGCAGTGCTAGAGATCTTGGGGGCGCGATCGGTGGCTACACCTTC	CSARDLGGAIGGYTF
NA	TRBJ2-7	TRBV30	NA	TGTGCCTGGAGTCTCCGGGCGAGGGAGCAGTACTTC	CAWSLRAREQYF
TRBD2	TRBJ2-1	TRBV6-1	NA	TGTGCCAGCAGGCTTTGGGCTAGCGGGAGTTACAATGAGCAGTTCTTC	CASRLWASGSYNEQFF
NA	TRBJ2-3	TRBV5-1	NA	TGCGCCAGCGAGCCGGGGACTCTAGGGTACACAGATACGCAGTATTTT	CASEPGTLGYTDTQYF
NA	TRBJ2-6	TRBV2	many	TGTGCCAGCCGGCTTGGGGGAGGGGCCAACGTCCTGACTTTC	CASRLGGGANVLTF
NA	TRBJ2-1	TRBV6-1	many	TGTGCCAGCAGTATGGACGGAGAGGAGGGGGAGCAGTTCTTC	CASSMDGEEGEQFF
TRBD1	TRBJ2-7	TRBV20-1	few	TGCAGTGCTAGTCGCGCGGACAGGGGAAACGAGCAGTACTTC	CSASRADRGNEQYF
NA	TRBJ2-3	TRBV20-1	many	TGCAGCCCCGTTGGGGGAGCGAGCACAGATACGCAGTATTTT	CSPVGGASTDTQYF
NA	TRBJ2-5	TRBV28	many	TGTGCCAGCAGTTTATTGGCCCGGGCCGAGGGAGAGACCCAGTACTTC	CASSLLARAEGETQYF
NA	TRBJ2-7	TRBV5-1	NA	TGCGCCAGCATACCTGGCCCCGGGACAATCTACGAGCAGTACTTC	CASIPGPGTIYEQYF
NA	TRBJ2-1	TRBV6-2/TRBV6-3	many	TGTGCCAGCAGGTATAACAGGGGAGGCAATGAGCAGTTCTTC	CASRYNRGGNEQFF
NA	TRBJ2-7	TRBV20-1	many	TGCAGTGCTATCAGGGGTGGAAACGAGCAGTACTTC	CSAIRGGNEQYF
NA	TRBJ1-1	TRBV7-3	many	TGTGCCAGCAGCCCAACTACAGGGTCCACTGAAGCTTTCTTT	CASSPTTGSTEAFF
TRBD1	TRBJ1-2	TRBV11-2	many	TGTGCCAGCAGCTCCCACACAGGGGTTGGTGGCTACACCTTC	CASSSHTGVGGYTF
NA	TRBJ1-2	TRBV28	NA	TGTGCCAGCAGTTCCTCCACGACAGAGCCCTATGGCTACACCTTC	CASSSSTTEPYGYTF
NA	TRBJ2-4	TRBV7-9	many	TGTGCCAGCAGACCGGACTATACCCCAATTCAGTACTTC	CASRPDYTPIQYF
TRBD1	TRBJ1-1	TRBV20-1	few	TGCAGTGCTAGAGATCATGACAGGGGGCGTTTTGACACTGAAGCTTTCTTT	CSARDHDRGRFDTEAFF
NA	TRBJ2-1	TRBV10-3	few	TGTGCCATCAGTGGGCTGGAGGCAGGCGCCAATGAGCAGTTCTTC	CAISGLEAGANEQFF
TRBD1	TRBJ2-1	TRBV25-1	NA	TGTGCCAGCAGCGTAAACCCACAGGGGCGATATTCCTACAATGAGCAGTTCTTC	CASSVNPQGRYSYNEQFF
TRBD2	TRBJ2-1	TRBV19	NA	TGTGCCAGTAATCCGATTATGGGACTAGCGGGAATAAACAGTGAGCAGTTCTTC	CASNPIMGLAGINSEQFF
NA	TRBJ2-2	TRBV29-1	NA	TGCAGCGTTGGTGGGGCTTTCGGCACCGGGGAGCTGTTTTTT	CSVGGAFGTGELFF
NA	TRBJ2-6	TRBV19	few	TGTGCCAGTAGTAGGGGTGACTCTGGGGCCAACGTCCTGACTTTC	CASSRGDSGANVLTF
TRBD1	TRBJ2-7	TRBV6-1	many	TGTGCCAGCGTATTGACAGGGGAAGGCGAGCAGTACTTC	CASVLTGEGEQYF
NA	TRBJ2-3	TRBV24-1	many	TGTGCCACCAGTGACTCCCTAGGGGATACGCAGTATTTT	CATSDSLGDTQYF
NA	TRBJ2-1	TRBV7-9	many	TGTGCCAGCACCATTGGTGGGGGGAACGAGCAGTTCTTC	CASTIGGGNEQFF
NA	TRBJ2-1	TRBV27	many	TGTGCCAGCAGTCCAGACACCTACAATGAGCAGTTCTTC	CASSPDTYNEQFF
NA	TRBJ1-1	TRBV6-1	NA	TGTGCCAGCAGTCCCGGCTTGGTTAGTCTCATGAACACTGAAGCTTTCTTT	CASSPGLVSLMNTEAFF
TRBD2	TRBJ2-2	TRBV7-9	few	TGTGCCAGCAGCTCCGCGGGAGGGCGCCTGACCGGGGAGCTGTTTTTT	CASSSAGGRLTGELFF
TRBD1	TRBJ2-1	TRBV27	many	TGTGCCACCGGCGGGACAGGGAATTTGAATGAGCAGTTCTTC	CATGGTGNLNEQFF
NA	TRBJ2-1	TRBV14	NA	TGTGCCAGCAGCCTTGGGCCGGGTCTGCATGAGCAGTTCTTC	CASSLGPGLHEQFF